The sequence of this T cell receptor beta chain was determined in a study of cytomegalovirus exposure and HLA in healthy donors (dated by TCRdb to 2017 to 2019). For context, the study as a whole: An earlier analysis of a few hundred of the donors reported approximately 300 Gb of sequence data and 95 million to 120 million unique TCR beta sequences obtained from roughly 180 million T cells. An early release that covered roughly 600 HLA-typed donors contained about 300 gigabases of sequencing data and roughly 84 million unique TCR sequences. Of the 350 to 450 genotyped donors, over 70% fell in the genetic ancestry cluster associated with self-reported Caucasian donors. The study aimed to test whether signatures of past pathogen exposure could be identified by cataloging public T cell receptors. The T cell repertoires of 550 to 850 subjects were profiled by immunosequencing and related to cytomegalovirus serostatus. In addition to the first cohort of several hundred subjects, a separate validation cohort of 120 different subjects was used. High-throughput TCR immunosequencing, statistical association of individual TCRs with disease status, and machine learning were combined to predict cytomegalovirus infection status. A later analysis re-examined previously published TCR beta repertoires from 600 to 700 donors and added high-resolution HLA genotyping to investigate patterns of TCR occurrence. The later analysis used no new phenotypic data to find candidate immune exposures, relying instead on TCR beta sequences and their occurrence across donors. An earlier analysis of 587 of the donors used high-throughput TCR beta sequencing to judge whether each TCR beta V gene segment behaved as functional or pseudogenic. Alongside the repertoire data, information on donor age, sex, ethnicity and CMV serostatus was compiled. A later genetic analysis used genome-wide SNP genotypes for about 65% of the 666 donors, treating that subset as a discovery cohort. All discovery cohort repertoires had been generated using a single sequencing platform. HLA typing covered class I and class II loci at four-digit resolution. Typing coverage varied by locus: about 620-630 donors for A, B, C, DRB1 and DQB1; 500 to 550 for DQA1; more than 600 for DPA1; roughly 450 for DPB1. Roughly 5 DR-DQ haplotypes were handled as single units for association and clustering because linkage in the cohort was strong. On average, roughly 240,000 unique TCR beta nucleotide sequences were sequenced per donor among roughly 430 genotyped donors of the cohort, with 15% to 20% of those sequences being non-productive.

The germline V end is reduced by 5 bases and the J end by 1 base; junction bases left unmatched: 8. The germline V gene provides CDR1 SGHRS and CDR2 YFSETQ. From the cysteine up to the phenylalanine, the CDR3 has a length of 16 residues. Just the 48-base CDR3 DNA is kept, in frame starting at base 1. This clone was detected a few times. Its antigen is currently not known. No per-base quality is available; no much larger clone lies one base away. The investigation overall reported the following: Correlated functional status among segregating V segments might be attributable to linkage disequilibrium, but an unknown experimental factor could not be ruled out. Because some donors lacked HLA typing at each locus, the association tests relied only on the typed subset. Some IMGT-functional V segments, including TRBV6-2 and TRBV6-3, could not be told apart with the 87-base-pair reads, so those segments were excluded. In vitro tests confirmed that a few of the cytomegalovirus-associated TCR beta chains recognize cytomegalovirus antigens. Presence/absence analyses assumed roughly uniform sequencing depth across donors, an assumption that may not hold. According to the authors, the approach could potentially be generalized to other disease states and immunological phenotypes. A further reported finding was that TCR beta sequences accurately predicted the HLA-A and HLA-B alleles for most subjects in the first cohort. In both the original and validation cohorts, the classifier was reported to diagnose cytomegalovirus status with high specificity and sensitivity. In a later analysis, most CMV-associated TCR beta chains were found to appear HLA-restricted, with HLA associations seemingly driven largely by CMV exposure. A later genetic analysis reported fewer N-insertions in productive TCRs among donors in an Asian-associated ancestry cluster than the roughly 720-donor mean. In an earlier analysis of several hundred of the donors, most TCR beta V segments were observed in productive rearrangements about 90% or about 30% of the time, broadly matching IMGT annotations. An association between a missense DCLRE1C variant and V-gene and J-gene trimming of TCR beta chains was found in a later genetic analysis and replicated in an independent cohort. Immune exposure information for the cohort was limited to CMV serostatus. A later analysis associated 17,000 or so TCR beta sequences with specific HLA alleles at a false discovery rate of 0.05. In this cohort, only TCR beta chains were sequenced, and detectable features were limited by the absence of alpha or paired-chain data. The study gave a list of over 150 TCR beta chains associated with cytomegalovirus. In a later analysis, HLA-associated TCR beta chains were found to be more clonally expanded and to have lower generation probabilities than equally common non-associated chains. Most TCR sequences were seen in very few donors, while some public TCRs were found in many individuals. Assigning TCR associations to individual alleles was difficult when HLA alleles, especially DR and DQ, strongly co-occurred. In a later analysis, the rate of TCR association differed among HLA loci, with DRB1 alleles having the most associated TCRs and HLA-C alleles having the fewest. The sequencing pipeline was judged likely to have produced a cluster of highly shared sequence variants as a technical artifact. Around 16 rarely observed V segments, including chromosome 9 orphons, were excluded from the earlier analysis of several hundred of the donors because counts were too low. A later analysis reported that several top co-occurrence clusters appeared linked to parvovirus B19, influenza, CMV and Epstein-Barr virus.

Library construction relied on the immunoSEQ multiplex PCR assay. For the multiplex PCR, a mixture combining 60 forward primers for TCR Vbeta segments and 13 reverse primers for TCR Jbeta segments was used. The CDR3 region of rearranged TCR beta genes was amplified from genomic DNA by a multiplex PCR assay. Amplified TCR beta libraries were sequenced as 87-base-pair reads on the Illumina HiSeq System. The paper's processing steps were these. In a later analysis, some 80 million unique TCR beta chains were counted across the roughly 610 repertoires, and roughly 10 million of these chains were shared by at least two donors. A nearest-neighbor algorithm error-corrected the raw reads and collapsed the reads into unique sequences, merging closely related sequences to remove PCR and sequencing errors. CDR3 sequences were aligned to IMGT reference sequences to assign V, D and J gene segments. For a sequence to be retained, at least a six-nucleotide match to both a V gene segment and a J gene segment was required. Rearrangements were called productive when the CDR3 lacked stop codons and stayed in frame with V and J; all others were non-productive. Following IMGT convention, CDR3 was defined as the stretch from the second conserved V-encoded cysteine to the conserved J-encoded phenylalanine. The earlier analysis of around 640 of the donors excluded sequences that lacked an unambiguous match to a single V gene segment. In an earlier analysis of a few hundred of the donors, V segments were called functional above 56.7% productive rearrangements and were called segregating when the between-donor standard deviation exceeded 5%. A statistical classification framework was built for diagnosing cytomegalovirus status from the catalog of TCR beta chain sequences. A later analysis assigned V and J genes by comparing TCR nucleotide sequences with IMGT/GENE-DB human TR gene sequences. A later analysis assigned CDR3 sequences and most-parsimonious VDJ recombination scenarios with the TCRdist pipeline. In a later analysis, each TCR beta chain was defined by its CDR3 amino acid sequence together with its V-gene family, and reads lacking a unique V-gene family were excluded. In a later analysis, 450 to 600 highly shared, low-generation-probability nucleotide sequences were removed to address suspected cross-contamination and a sequencing artifact. In a later analysis, a clonal expansion index for each public chain was calculated from normalized within-repertoire ranks of inferred template counts. In a later analysis, generation probabilities were computed with a VDJ recombination model fitted to out-of-frame rearrangements, and the resulting probabilities were checked against IGoR. A later analysis scored TCR-TCR, TCR-HLA and TCR-CMV co-occurrence with hypergeometric tests, applying a repertoire-size bias correction to TCR pairs. False discovery rates were estimated in a later analysis by permuting HLA or CMV assignments 20 times. In a later analysis, co-occurring TCRs were grouped using DBSCAN, with TCRdist sequence similarity added in when clustering inside HLA-allele-positive subsets. Repertoires with fewer than 30,000 or more than 120,000 public chains were left out of co-occurrence clustering, as were several repertoires with anomalous nucleotide sharing. The clones in this table, taken by TCRdb from immuneACCESS, are in-frame only. Not every clone is retained; where verified, under half of the shortfall comes from an unresolved V gene, and the cause of the rest is unknown. That table gives V, J and clone size, and the DNA gave D and trimming. For this sample there are hundreds of thousands of clones; around 80% appear just once. Approximately 3.9% of the sample is held by the ten biggest clonotypes.

The cohort was made up of 666 healthy bone marrow donors. All cohort members were sampled while nominally healthy, although unrecorded immune exposures were likely present. The donor was CMV seronegative and belonged to the group of more than 300 seronegative cohort members. Each donor provided a peripheral blood sample, and peripheral blood mononuclear cells were used for TCR beta sequencing. Genomic DNA extraction from the blood cell samples was performed with the Qiagen DNeasy Blood Extraction Kit. What was sequenced was PBMCs. This receptor chain uses TRBV5-1 and TRBJ2-2; 7 junctional bases match TRBD1. This TCR was sampled from a male donor in good health and CMV-seronegative. The DNA sequence is TGCGCCAGCAGTGACAACAGGGGAGTGAACACCGGGGAGCTGTTTTTT. This codes for CASSDNRGVNTGELFF.